This T cell receptor beta chain derives from a study of T cell repertoires in cytomegalovirus infection. Study details: Public TCR beta signature analysis indicated the presence of both CMV infection and matching HLA type.

This clonotype turned up a few times. Antigen unknown. TCRdb itself ran the reads through MiXCR, one entry per CDR3 protein. The data contain about a million distinct CDR3 sequences, around 31% of them seen just once; the ten biggest clones take up more than 12%. Study conclusions and caveats: CMV-specific TCR beta clonotypes restricted by HLA-C dominated the ex vivo response. Cumulative frequency of public TCR beta families picked out carriers of CMV plus the relevant HLA.

The clonotype comes from a human donor in good health (CMV status not recorded). Some clones in this sample may be carry-over from other donors' samples. The sequencing here drew on cultured CD8+ T cells from PBMCs, taken from culture after CMV antigen stimulation.

The CDR3 DNA is TGTGCCAGCAGCACCGGACAGGCTCGCGGCTACACCTTC. This codes for CASSTGQARGYTF. The V call is TRBV7-9, the J call TRBJ1-2; 7 bases map to TRBD1. J was trimmed by 8 bases and V by 5 bases; bases with no gene match: 8. Looked up from germline, CDR1 is SEHNR and CDR2 is FQNEAQ (reference sequence). The CDR3 covers 13 residues. Filled out from reference TRBV7-9 and TRBJ1-2, the complete variable domain reads DTGVSQNPRHKITKRGQNVTFRCDPISEHNRLYWYRQTLGQGPEFLTYFQNEAQLEKSRLLSDRFSAERPKGSFSTLEIQRTEQGDSAMYLCASSTGQARGYTFGSGTRLTVV.